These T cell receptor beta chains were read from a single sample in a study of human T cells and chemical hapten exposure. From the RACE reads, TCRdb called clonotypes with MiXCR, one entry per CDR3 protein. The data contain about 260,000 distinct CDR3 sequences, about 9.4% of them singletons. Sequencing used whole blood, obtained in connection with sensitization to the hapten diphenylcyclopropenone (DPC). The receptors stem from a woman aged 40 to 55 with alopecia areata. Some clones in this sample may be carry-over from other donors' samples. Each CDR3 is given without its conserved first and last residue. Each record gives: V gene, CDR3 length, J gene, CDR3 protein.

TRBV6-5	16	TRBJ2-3	ASSARRRAITGTDTQY
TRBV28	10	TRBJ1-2	ASNVQGGGYT
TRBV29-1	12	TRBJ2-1	SAESGSSYNEQF
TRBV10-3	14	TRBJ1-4	AISEGRSATNEKLF
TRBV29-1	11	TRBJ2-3	SASGPSTDTQY
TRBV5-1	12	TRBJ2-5	ASTAARLGETQY
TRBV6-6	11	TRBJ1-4	ASNPGEALGLF
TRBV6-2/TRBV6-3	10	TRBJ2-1	ASSYDSYEQF
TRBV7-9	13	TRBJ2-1	ASSPAASGNIEQF
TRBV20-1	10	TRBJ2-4	SAATSGNIQY
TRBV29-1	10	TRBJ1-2	SVYSLNYGYT
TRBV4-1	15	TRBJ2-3	ASSQDNLSPLTDTQY
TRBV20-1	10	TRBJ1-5	SATYSNQPQH
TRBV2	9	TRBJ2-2	ASSETGELF
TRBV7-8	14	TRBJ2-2	ASSLAGTLTLGELF
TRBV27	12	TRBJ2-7	ASRNYGPENEQY
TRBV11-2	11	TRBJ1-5	ASSLDRDQPQH
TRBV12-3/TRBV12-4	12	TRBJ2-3	ASSLRGMADTQY
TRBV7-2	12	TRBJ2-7	ASSLVGGGYEQY
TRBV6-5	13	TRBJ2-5	ASSYSERVPETQY
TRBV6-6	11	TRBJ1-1	ASTAPGGTEAF
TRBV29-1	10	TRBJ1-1	SSRAGGTEAF
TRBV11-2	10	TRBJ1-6	ASSLADSPLH
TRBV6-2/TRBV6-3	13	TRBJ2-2	ASSYATGGHRELF
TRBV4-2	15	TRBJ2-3	ASSQIKLGSSTDTQY
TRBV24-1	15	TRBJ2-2	ATSDLEDRASTGELF
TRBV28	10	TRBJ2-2	ASRGRNGELF
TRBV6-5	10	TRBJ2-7	ASSYISYEQY
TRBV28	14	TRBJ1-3	ASSPPGGGDGNTIY
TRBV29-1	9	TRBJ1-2	SVGGFYGYT